Reported below is one T cell receptor beta chain. The sample belongs to a study of OX40 agonist ivuxolimab in advanced cancers. The method was immunoSEQ multiplex PCR; TCRdb's version includes in-frame clones alone and lacks a portion of them. The sample has 50,000 to 75,000 clones, 82% seen once. Baseline, cycle 4 day 1, and cycle 7 day 1 were the blood sampling points. V was cut by 2 bases and J by 2 bases, with 11 bases left in between. The germline gives CDR1 SGDLS, CDR2 YYNGEE. The CDR3 loop spans 15 amino acids. The chain links TRBV9 to TRBJ1-5; D call uncertain. The sequence came from an adult with an advanced solid tumor such as melanoma, head and neck, liver or kidney cancer. Source: CD4+ or CD8+ T cells sorted from blood, taken in a trial of the OX40 agonist ivuxolimab. DNA of the CDR3: TGTGCCAGCAGCGTTGGGCCTTTAGGCAATCAGCCCCAGCATTTT. The encoded protein is CASSVGPLGNQPQHF.